One sample yielded the 6 T cell receptor beta chains listed below, sequenced in a study of response to subunit inactivated influenza vaccine. Each CDR3 protein gets one entry after TCRdb re-called the RT-PCR reads with MiXCR. The data show about 170,000 distinct CDR3 sequences, 9.5% to 12% seen once. The source material was CD8+ T cells sorted from PBMCs, sampled around 25 months after vaccination. All receptors derive from a man between 50 and 75 years old who received an inactivated influenza vaccine.

The gene calls are TRBV4-1 and TRBJ1-5, with D possibly being TRBD1 (5 bases). The V gene's germline CDR1 is MGHRA and CDR2 YSYEKL. The CDR3 spans 14 residues. The germline V and J ends were trimmed by 8 bases and 4 bases, with 15 bases remaining between them. The CDR3 is CASGPAGGNQPQHF. The CDR3 nucleotides are TGCGCCAGCGGACCGGCCGGGGGAAATCAGCCCCAGCATTTT.

This clonotype was observed a few times. CDR3 nucleotides: TGTGCCAGCAGCTTAGAGGCGGGAGGGCCGTCGCACGAGCAGTACTTC. It specifies CASSLEAGGPSHEQYF. The chain recombines TRBV7-8 with TRBJ2-7; 9 positions agree with TRBD2. The J segment lost 5 bases and the V segment lost 1 base, leaving 9 bases of the junction unmatched. CDR3 length equals 16 residues. Germline V gene lookup returns CDR1 SGHVS and CDR2 FQNEAQ.

The chain couples TRBV7-9 to TRBJ2-1; TRBD2 agrees at 10 bases. V gave up 2 bases and J gave up 5 bases; unmatched junction bases: 3. This CDR3 spans 15 amino acids. The germline V gene has CDR1 SEHNR and CDR2 FQNEAQ (reference sequence). The CDR3 region is CASSLTSGVDNEQFF. DNA for the CDR3: TGTGCCAGCAGCTTAACTAGCGGGGTTGACAATGAGCAGTTCTTC.

This chain uses TRBV25-1 with TRBJ1-1; weak D call: TRBD1 (5 bases). There are 13 residues in the CDR3. Germline CDR1 reads MGHDK; CDR2 reads SYGVNS. V was clipped by 2 bases and J by 8 bases, with 12 bases between them. The CDR3 DNA reads as TGTGCCAGCAGTGAAAGGGGTAGAAAGGAAGCTTTCTTT. Amino acids: CASSERGRKEAFF.

A few counts support this clonotype. This chain uses TRBV21-1 with TRBJ2-5. TRBV21-1 is listed as a pseudogene. The CDR3 is 13 residues long. CDR3 in amino acids: CARVLEYGETQYF. The CDR3 DNA follows: TGTGCCAGGGTGTTGGAATACGGTGAGACCCAGTACTTC.

J is TRBJ2-3 and V is TRBV7-3; 11 bases map to TRBD1. The CDR3 sequence is 15 residues long. The germline V gene has CDR1 SGHTA and CDR2 FQGTGA. With V trimmed by 5 bases and J by 1 base, 2 bases remained unmatched. In DNA form, the CDR3 reads TGTGCCAGCAGCCGGACAGGGGGCGGCACAGATACGCAGTATTTT. This sequence encodes CASSRTGGGTDTQYF.